Listed here are 28 T cell receptor beta chains from one sample, sequenced in a study of blood T cell repertoires in COVID-19. The data were produced by immunoSEQ multiplex PCR, yet TCRdb's version contains in-frame clones alone and is incomplete. The table lists under 75,000 clones, 65% to 85% of them singletons. The sequenced material came from peripheral blood. The receptors stem from a man aged 60 to 69 with acute or convalescent COVID-19.

The CDR3 DNA follows: TGTGCCAGTACTCGACAGGGAATAGCACAATATACGCAGTATTTT. Translated: CASTRQGIAQYTQYF. The chain uses TRBV6-5 and TRBJ2-3, with 7 bases lining up with TRBD1. This CDR3 contains 15 residues. Trimming removed 9 bases from V and 7 bases from J; junction bases left unmatched: 16. The germline V gene encodes CDR1 MNHEY and CDR2 SVGAGI.

This rearrangement joins TRBV5-4 to TRBJ2-5; TRBD2 is a possible D gene (6 bases). The CDR3 loop spans 13 amino acids. Trimming took off 6 bases at V and 5 bases at J, with 14 bases between the two ends. CDR1 SGHNT and CDR2 YYREEE come from the germline V gene (reference sequence). The CDR3 nucleotides are TGTGCCAGCACACGGGGGAAGGCTGAGACCCAGTACTTC. Its protein is CASTRGKAETQYF.

The gene calls are TRBV20-1 and TRBJ2-3; 9 bases are shared with TRBD2. Germline trimming cut 3 bases from V and 8 bases from J; bases unmatched to any gene: 9. The CDR3 is 14 amino acids. In germline, CDR1 is DFQATT, CDR2 SNEGSKA (reference sequence). The CDR3: CSASETSGLGTQYF. CDR3 DNA: TGCAGTGCTAGTGAGACTAGCGGCTTAGGTACGCAGTATTTT.

This clone was seen a single time. The J gene is TRBJ2-1, the V gene TRBV18; 10 positions match TRBD2. There are 16 residues in the CDR3. Germline V gene sequence: CDR1 KGHSH, CDR2 LQKENI. The V gene end was trimmed by 0 bases and the J gene end by 6 bases; junction bases not matched to a gene: 5. The CDR3 region has the DNA TGTGCCAGCTCACCACCGATTAGCGGGGGGAGCAATGAGCAGTTCTTC. It is translated as CASSPPISGGSNEQFF.

The chain combines TRBV28 with TRBJ2-3, with D tentatively TRBD1 (6 bases). CDR3 length: 14 amino acids. CDR1 and CDR2 from the germline V gene are MDHEN and SYDVKM. V shed 1 base and J shed 6 bases, with 11 bases lying between them. The CDR3 loop is CASSLLGASDTQYF. The DNA for the CDR3 is TGTGCCAGCAGTTTATTGGGGGCCTCTGATACGCAGTATTTT.

This rearrangement joins TRBV27 to TRBJ2-3; the match to TRBD2 covers 12 bases. Germline V lookup: CDR1 MNHEY, CDR2 SMNVEV (reference sequence). V was pared by 3 bases and J by 2 bases, with 6 bases of the junction left unmatched. The CDR3 sequence is 17 residues long. CDR3 in amino acids: CASSFFGLAGTTDTQYF. For the CDR3, the DNA is TGTGCCAGCAGTTTTTTCGGACTAGCGGGAACCACAGATACGCAGTATTTT.

On this clone: One junction end does not reproduce the germline sequence, and a read error may be involved. The chain is built from TRBV23-1 and TRBJ2-7; the match to TRBD1 covers 9 bases. TRBV23-1 is designated an ORF whose function remains uncertain. This CDR3 has 16 residues. The CDR3 nucleotides read TGCGCCGGCAGTCAACGTGCGGGACAGGGATCCTACGAGCAGTACTTC. Translating it yields CAGSQRAGQGSYEQYF.

The rearrangement links TRBV3-1 (or the pseudogene TRBV3-2) to TRBJ1-6, with D uncertain. Germline V gene sequence: CDR1 LGHDT, CDR2 YNNKEL (reference sequence). The length of the CDR3 is 13 residues. The V gene lost 3 bases and the J gene lost 6 bases, with 6 bases spanning the gap. DNA for the CDR3: TGTGCCAGCAGCCACCTAATTAATTCACCCCTCCACTTT. Amino acid sequence: CASSHLINSPLHF.

The gene calls are TRBV15 and TRBJ1-4; 9 bases fit TRBD1. This CDR3 is 17 amino acids long. Germline assignment: CDR1 LNHNV and CDR2 YYDKDF (reference sequence). V dropped 5 bases and J dropped 3; count of bases not matched to a gene: 10. This CDR3 is CATSLGQGRVSNEKLFF. The CDR3 nucleotides are TGTGCCACCAGCCTCGGACAGGGGAGGGTTTCTAATGAAAAACTGTTTTTT.

The sample holds one count of this clone. The chain is built from TRBV30 and TRBJ2-1, with 9 nucleotides matching TRBD2. The length of the CDR3 is 16 residues. V lost 3 bases and J lost 0; bases outside the gene matches: 6. Per the germline V gene, CDR1 is GTSNPN and CDR2 is SVGIG (reference sequence). This chain's CDR3 is CAWRPLAGSSYNEQFF. The CDR3 bases are TGTGCCTGGAGACCCCTAGCGGGGAGCTCCTACAATGAGCAGTTCTTC.

The chain carries TRBV9 and TRBJ2-7; tentatively, D is TRBD2 (6 bases). Looked up from germline, CDR1 is SGDLS and CDR2 is YYNGEE. This CDR3 has 17 residues. V lost 0 bases and J lost 2, with 18 bases in between. CDR3 in amino acids: CASSVDSSRGYPYEQYF. CDR3 DNA: TGTGCCAGCAGCGTAGATTCTTCGCGGGGTTACCCCTACGAGCAGTACTTC.

The chain is built from TRBV6-4 and TRBJ2-3, with 12 nucleotides matching TRBD2. V gave up 3 bases and J gave up 3 bases; unmatched junction bases: 7. This CDR3 has 17 amino acids. CDR1 is MRHNA and CDR2 is SNTAGT in the germline V gene. CDR3 bases: TGTGCCAGCAGTGAGTACGGAGGACTAGCGGGGACAGATACGCAGTATTTT. Protein: CASSEYGGLAGTDTQYF.

The chain links TRBV7-3 to TRBJ2-3; 8 nucleotides line up with TRBD2. This CDR3 has 15 residues. From germline, CDR1 is SGHTA and CDR2 FQGTGA. Unmatched junction bases numbered 9, after V lost 5 bases and J lost 5 bases. The DNA for the CDR3 is TGTGCCAGCAGCCGGACTAGCTGGGAGAGAGATACGCAGTATTTT. Translating gives CASSRTSWERDTQYF.

J is TRBJ2-3 and V is TRBV9, with 9 nucleotides matching TRBD2. The CDR3 consists of 14 residues. Unmatched junction bases numbered 4, after V lost 2 bases and J lost 6 bases. Germline CDR1 reads SGDLS; CDR2 reads YYNGEE. The CDR3 nucleotides are TGTGCCAGCAGCGTCGGCGGGGGGGCTGATACGCAGTATTTT. Translated: CASSVGGGADTQYF.

V gene TRBV29-1 combines with J gene TRBJ2-5; 9 nucleotides match TRBD1. There are 12 residues in the CDR3. CDR1 and CDR2 from the germline V gene are SQVTM and ANQGSEA. CDR3: CSGTGSQETQYF. DNA for the CDR3: TGCAGTGGGACAGGGAGCCAAGAGACCCAGTACTTC.

The chain links TRBV18 to TRBJ2-2; D call uncertain. Germline lookup yields CDR1 KGHSH and CDR2 LQKENI. The length of the CDR3 is 15 residues. V lost 0 bases, J lost 4 bases, and 9 bases lay in between. CDR3 bases: TGTGCCAGCTCACCACCAAGTCAGTTCACCGGGGAGCTGTTTTTT. Amino acids: CASSPPSQFTGELFF.

This chain uses TRBV7-3 with TRBJ2-3; 8 positions agree with TRBD2. The J segment lost 8 bases and the V segment lost 5 bases, leaving 12 bases of the junction unmatched. This CDR3 is built from 15 residues. Germline V gene sequence: CDR1 SGHTA, CDR2 FQGTGA. DNA of the CDR3: TGTGCCAGCAGCCCGGGACCGCGGGGGGCTGGTACGCAGTATTTT. This gives the protein CASSPGPRGAGTQYF. The full variable domain, completed using reference TRBV7-3 and TRBJ2-3, is GAGVSQTPSNKVTEKGKYVELRCDPISGHTALYWYRQSLGQGPEFLIYFQGTGAADDSGLPNDRFFAVRPEGSVSTLKIQRTERGDSAVYLCASSPGPRGAGTQYFGPGTRLTVL.

The gene calls are TRBV7-9 and TRBJ2-5, with TRBD1 matching 8 bases. The CDR3 sequence is 14 residues long. CDR1 and CDR2 (germline): SEHNR, FQNEAQ (reference sequence). V shed 5 bases, J shed 2 bases, and the junction held 4 bases outside the gene matches. The CDR3 spells CASSIQGAQETQYF. The CDR3 region has the DNA TGTGCCAGCAGCATTCAGGGGGCTCAAGAGACCCAGTACTTC.

This clone has ten or more counts. J is TRBJ1-1 and V is TRBV29-1; D not resolved. Germline CDR1 is SQVTM and CDR2 is ANQGSEA. V was pared by 8 bases and J by 4 bases, with 17 bases between. The CDR3 has 13 amino acids. CDR3 nucleotide sequence: TGCAGCTTCTCAGGTTTTTTGAGCACTGAAGCTTTCTTT. Its protein product is CSFSGFLSTEAFF.

The rearrangement uses TRBV7-9 and TRBJ2-3; D uncertain. Germline V CDR1 and CDR2: SEHNR, FQNEAQ (reference sequence). Trimming removed 5 bases from V and 0 bases from J, with 3 bases in between. The length of the CDR3 is 12 residues. The CDR3 nucleotides read TGTGCCAGCAGCCCTAGCACAGATACGCAGTATTTT. Translated, it gives CASSPSTDTQYF.

The rearrangement uses TRBV6-2 or TRBV6-3 and TRBJ2-2; TRBD2 matches 13 bases. V was clipped by 5 bases and J by 4 bases; unmatched bases: 4. The CDR3 covers 16 residues. CDR1 is MNHEY, CDR2 SVGEGT, per germline. In nucleotides, the CDR3 is TGTGCCAGCAGTCTAGGACTAGCGGGGGTCACCGGGGAGCTGTTTTTT. The encoded protein is CASSLGLAGVTGELFF.

The chain has TRBV7-2 and TRBJ2-7; 10 positions match TRBD1. The CDR3 is 16 residues long. Germline CDR1 and CDR2: SGHTA and FQGNSA. With 1 base clipped from V and 5 bases from J, the junction kept 8 bases outside the gene matches. CDR3 bases: TGTGCCAGCAGCTTAGATGTGACAGGGGGCTGGGACGAGCAGTACTTC. Its translation: CASSLDVTGGWDEQYF. Filled out from reference TRBV7-2 and TRBJ2-7, the complete variable domain reads GAGVSQSPSNKVTEKGKDVELRCDPISGHTALYWYRQSLGQGLEFLIYFQGNSAPDKSGLPSDRFSAERTGGSVSTLTIQRTQQEDSAVYLCASSLDVTGGWDEQYFGPGTRLTVT.

This rearrangement joins TRBV9 to TRBJ2-7; 11 positions match TRBD1. V gave up 4 bases and J gave up 3 bases; unmatched junction bases: 12. In germline, CDR1 is SGDLS, CDR2 YYNGEE. The CDR3 spans 17 residues. CDR3 sequence: CASSPRTGGDSFYEQYF. In nucleotides, the CDR3 is TGTGCCAGCAGCCCCCGGACAGGGGGCGATTCCTTCTACGAGCAGTACTTC.

This clone was counted once. The rearrangement uses TRBV18 and TRBJ1-5, with TRBD1 identical over 8 bases. The germline CDR1 and CDR2 sequences are KGHSH and LQKENI. The V gene end was trimmed by 1 base and the J gene end by 4 bases; junction bases not matched to a gene: 6. The CDR3 length is 16 residues. The CDR3 DNA is TGTGCCAGCTCACCACGCTTGACAGGGGAGAATCAGCCCCAGCATTTT. Translated: CASSPRLTGENQPQHF. The complete variable domain, with remaining parts taken from reference TRBV18 and TRBJ1-5, reads NAGVMQNPRHLVRRRGQEARLRCSPMKGHSHVYWYRQLPEEGLKFMVYLQKENIIDESGMPKERFSAEFPKEGPSILRIQQVVRGDSAAYFCASSPRLTGENQPQHFGDGTRLSIL.

The CDR3 spells CASSRTSGSQETQYF. As DNA, the CDR3 is TGCGCCAGCAGCCGGACTAGCGGGTCTCAAGAGACCCAGTACTTC. The chain joins TRBV5-1 to TRBJ2-5, with 11 bases matching TRBD2. Germline CDR1 reads SGHRS; CDR2 reads YFSETQ. This CDR3 is built from 15 residues. The junction had 4 bases not matched to a gene; V was cut back by 4 bases and J by 2 bases.

V gene TRBV6-4 combines with J gene TRBJ2-7; TRBD2 aligns across 10 bases. V shed 2 bases, J shed 0 bases, and the junction held 4 bases outside the gene matches. CDR3 length: 16 residues. The V gene's germline CDR1 is MRHNA and CDR2 SNTAGT. The chain's CDR3 is CASSDPGTSDSYEQYF. CDR3 coding DNA: TGTGCCAGCAGTGACCCCGGGACTAGCGACTCCTACGAGCAGTACTTC.

This rearrangement joins TRBV18 to TRBJ1-2; D gene ambiguous. V was cut by 3 bases and J by 4 bases, with 18 bases left in between. This CDR3 spans 16 amino acids. Germline values: CDR1 KGHSH, CDR2 LQKENI. The CDR3 loop is CASSPLAEGPSYGYTF. The CDR3 nucleotides read TGTGCCAGCTCACCCTTGGCAGAGGGCCCCAGCTATGGCTACACCTTC.

The gene calls are TRBV5-1 and TRBJ2-1, with 8 bases fitting TRBD2. J lost 3 bases, V lost 2 bases, and 7 bases had no gene match. Looked up from germline, CDR1 is SGHRS and CDR2 is YFSETQ. The CDR3 is 16 residues long. CDR3 nucleotide sequence: TGCGCCAGCAGCTTACGCCGGGGGGGCGACTACAATGAGCAGTTCTTC. Protein product: CASSLRRGGDYNEQFF.